The source of this T cell receptor beta chain is a study of blood T cell repertoires in COVID-19. Libraries were prepared by immunoSEQ multiplex PCR; TCRdb keeps only in-frame clonotypes and omits some of them. The sample has about 150,000 clones; around four fifths are singletons. Study members were between about 18 and 89 years old and lived in 20 to 30 US regions. Participants' own reports of clinical history determined their cohort assignment. Donors of Cohort 3 who recovered were those that had two negative PCRs, clearance, or symptom resolution. Sequencing was performed on PBMCs or T cells enriched from blood (not recorded which). This clonotype originated in a woman aged 45-65 years who had recovered from COVID-19.

The CDR3, as DNA: TGTGCCAGCAGCTTGTTAAGTCCCGGAGATGGCTACACCTTC. Translating it yields CASSLLSPGDGYTF. This chain uses TRBV5-6 with TRBJ1-2, with D unresolved. This CDR3 has 14 amino acids. The germline CDR1 and CDR2 sequences are SGHDT and YYEEEE. V lost 1 base to trimming and J lost 6 bases, with 13 bases between them.